The TCR beta chain under discussion was sequenced for a study of T cells in Graves' hyperthyroidism and ophthalmopathy. Study-wide points: Most thyroid clonotypes that were expanded above 0.001 also turned up in blood.

Not enrolled were patients with uncontrolled infection, other autoimmune disease, pregnancy or lactation. Blood from later-ophthalmopathy patients was taken at first hyperthyroidism diagnosis. The ends were cut back, 7 bases at V and 7 bases at J, with 16 bases in the middle. The CDR3 sequence is 13 residues long. As for this clonotype: The antigen remains undetermined.

What was amplified from RNA transcripts were TCR beta CDR3 regions. The HTBI primer set served for first-round RT-PCR of the TCR CDR3. TCRdb used MiXCR to reprocess the multiplex PCR reads, holding one entry per CDR3 protein. The sample has approximately 400,000 distinct CDR3 sequences, 15% to 18% seen once. The clonotype comes from a woman aged 18-29 years with Graves' hyperthyroidism that later progressed to Graves' ophthalmopathy. The sample was blood. J is TRBJ1-2 and V is TRBV6-7, with a weak D call TRBD1 (5 bases). TRBV6-7 is an ORF, with its function uncertain. Here the CDR3 reads CASIEKSQGGYTF. CDR3 nucleotide sequence: TGTGCCAGCATCGAAAAAAGTCAGGGTGGCTACACCTTC.